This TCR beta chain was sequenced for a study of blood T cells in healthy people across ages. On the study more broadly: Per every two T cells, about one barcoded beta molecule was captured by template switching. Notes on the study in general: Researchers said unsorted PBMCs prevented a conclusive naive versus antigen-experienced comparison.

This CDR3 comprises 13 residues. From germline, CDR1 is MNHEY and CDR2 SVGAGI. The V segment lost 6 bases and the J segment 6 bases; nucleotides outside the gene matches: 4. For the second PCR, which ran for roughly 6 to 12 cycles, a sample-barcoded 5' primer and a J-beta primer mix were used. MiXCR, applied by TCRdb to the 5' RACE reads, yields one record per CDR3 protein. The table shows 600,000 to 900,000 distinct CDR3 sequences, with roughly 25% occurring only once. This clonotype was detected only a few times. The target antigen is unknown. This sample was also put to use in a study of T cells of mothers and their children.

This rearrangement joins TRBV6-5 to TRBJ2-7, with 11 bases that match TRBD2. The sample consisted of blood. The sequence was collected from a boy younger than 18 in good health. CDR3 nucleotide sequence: TGTGCCAGCAGGCGACTAGCGGGGACCGAGCAGTACTTC. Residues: CASRRLAGTEQYF.